The 7 T cell receptor beta chains in this list originate from one sample, sequenced in a study of vaccination and CD4 T cells after COVID-19. No antigen has been assigned to these receptors. Once obtained from cultured CD4+ T cells, the DNA was sequenced using the Oncomine TCR Beta short-read assay. Someone extracted genomic DNA from cultured CD4+ T cells. TCRdb re-analysed the PCR reads in MiXCR, keeping a single row per CDR3 protein. Among more than 7,000 distinct CDR3 sequences listed, 28% were seen once. The treatment was: 10-day PBMC culture with coronavirus spike peptide pools or control peptides (ViraFEST assay). CD4+ T cells of the unexposed donor were collected before the COVID-19 pandemic (2011-2018). Sequencing used CD4+ T cells from blood, cultured in vitro. These receptors originate from a human donor in good health.

This clonotype was counted only a few times. The chain has TRBV20-1 and TRBJ1-3; no clear D gene. The CDR3 sequence is 13 residues long. Germline CDR1 and CDR2: DFQATT and SNEGSKA (reference sequence). Trimming removed 3 bases at V and 1 base at J, with 7 bases between. The CDR3 nucleotides are TGCAGTGCTAGTCCCCTTTCTGGAAACACCATATATTTT. This translates into CSASPLSGNTIYF.

This clonotype was seen a single time. The chain links TRBV6-4 to TRBJ2-1; D is ambiguous. With 0 bases removed from V and 4 bases from J, the gap between germline ends came to 10 bases. CDR3 length: 15 amino acids. Looked up from germline, CDR1 is MRHNA and CDR2 is SNTAGT. CDR3 sequence reads: CASSDSIGSYNEQFF. In nucleotides, the CDR3 is TGTGCCAGCAGTGACTCGATCGGGTCTTACAATGAGCAGTTCTTC.

V and J are TRBV5-1 and TRBJ1-1; no clear D gene. Germline V gene lookup returns CDR1 SGHRS and CDR2 YFSETQ. Trimming left V 0 bases short and J 0 bases short, with 9 bases between. The CDR3 loop spans 15 amino acids. In DNA form, the CDR3 reads TGCGCCAGCAGCTTGGATACCCCCATGAACACTGAAGCTTTCTTT. Its translation is CASSLDTPMNTEAFF.

The J gene is TRBJ2-1, the V gene TRBV6-2 or TRBV6-3; TRBD2 matches 7 bases. The CDR3 is 13 amino acids. J lost 9 bases, V lost 0 bases, and 2 bases had no gene match. Germline-derived CDR1 and CDR2 are MNHEY and SVGEGT. This chain's CDR3 is CASSYSGGGEQFF. The CDR3 DNA follows: TGTGCCAGCAGTTACTCGGGGGGGGGTGAGCAGTTCTTC.

The V call is TRBV29-1, the J call TRBJ1-1; D remains ambiguous. Germline V CDR1 and CDR2: SQVTM, ANQGSEA. CDR3 size: 15 residues. Trimming removed 3 bases from V and 4 bases from J, with 18 bases in between. DNA of the CDR3: TGCAGCGTTGATAAAGGTTGGGGAATGGGCACTGAAGCTTTCTTT. Its translation is CSVDKGWGMGTEAFF.

This clonotype was observed a handful of times. V gene TRBV7-9 combines with J gene TRBJ2-2; 8 nucleotides line up with TRBD2. In germline, CDR1 is SEHNR, CDR2 FQNEAQ (reference sequence). V shed 1 base, J shed 4 bases, and the junction held 11 bases outside the gene matches. This CDR3 is 18 amino acids long. CDR3 nucleotide sequence: TGTGCCAGCAGCTTAGTTGCACTAGCGGTGGCGGGCACCGGGGAGCTGTTTTTT. Its translation: CASSLVALAVAGTGELFF.

The chain carries TRBV27 and TRBJ2-1, with D perhaps TRBD2 (5 bases). Germline V gene data show CDR1 as MNHEY and CDR2 as SMNVEV (reference sequence). V dropped 3 bases and J dropped 5 bases, with 14 bases sitting between them. The CDR3 contains 15 residues. The CDR3 reads CASSLLQTGDNEQFF. The CDR3 DNA follows: TGTGCCAGCAGTTTGCTGCAGACCGGGGACAATGAGCAGTTCTTC.